This T cell receptor (beta chain) was obtained from a study of shared clonotypes between healthy human individuals. Study details: Researchers assigned three CD4 naive, three CD4 memory, two CD8 naive and one CD8 memory plate to each donor.

Here immunoSEQ multiplex PCR was the method, and the copy in TCRdb shows in-frame clones only, minus some. The table lists millions of clones, just over 90% of them singletons. The ends lost 4 bases at V and 4 bases at J; junction bases unmatched: 5. The CDR3 has 16 amino acids. Germline CDR1 is SEHNR and CDR2 is FQNEAQ (reference sequence). Only Caucasian adults living in Nashville, Tennessee made up the donor group. The sequenced material came from naive CD4+ T cells from PBMCs. Subset specified: CD45RA+ positively selected. The rearrangement uses TRBV7-9 and TRBJ2-5, with TRBD2 identical over 14 bases. This receptor was identified in a young man in good health. Some clones in this sample may be carry-over from other donors' samples. The CDR3 protein is CASSYTTSGRAETQYF. The CDR3, as DNA: TGTGCCAGCAGCTATACGACTAGCGGGAGGGCAGAGACCCAGTACTTC.